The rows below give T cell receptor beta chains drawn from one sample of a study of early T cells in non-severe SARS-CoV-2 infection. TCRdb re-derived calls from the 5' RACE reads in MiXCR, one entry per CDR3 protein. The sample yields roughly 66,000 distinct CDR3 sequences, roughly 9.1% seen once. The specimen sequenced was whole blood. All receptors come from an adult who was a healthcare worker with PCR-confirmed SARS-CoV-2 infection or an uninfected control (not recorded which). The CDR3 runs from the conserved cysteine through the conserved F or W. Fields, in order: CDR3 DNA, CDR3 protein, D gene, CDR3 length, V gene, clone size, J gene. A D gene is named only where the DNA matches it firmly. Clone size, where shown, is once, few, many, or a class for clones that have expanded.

cdr3_nt: TGTGCCAGCAGCCAAGATCATAGGCTAGCGGAAAGCACAGATACGCAGTATTTT; cdr3_aa: CASSQDHRLAESTDTQYF; d_call: TRBD2; cdr3_length: 18; v_call: TRBV4-2; clone_size: few; j_call: TRBJ2-3
cdr3_nt: TGCAGTGCTAGACCCCGACTAGCGGGCGAACAAGAGACCCAGTACTTC; cdr3_aa: CSARPRLAGEQETQYF; d_call: TRBD2; cdr3_length: 16; v_call: TRBV20-1; clone_size: many; j_call: TRBJ2-5
cdr3_nt: TGTGCCAGCAGCCAAGCCCCCCTTACTAGCGGCGGACAAGAGACCCAGTACTTC; cdr3_aa: CASSQAPLTSGGQETQYF; d_call: TRBD2; cdr3_length: 18; v_call: TRBV4-2; clone_size: few; j_call: TRBJ2-5
cdr3_nt: TGTGCCAGCAGCGAGAGGACAGGGCTGGATGAAAAACTGTTTTTT; cdr3_aa: CASSERTGLDEKLFF; d_call: TRBD1; cdr3_length: 15; v_call: TRBV9; clone_size: .; j_call: TRBJ1-4
cdr3_nt: TGTGCCAGCAGTCCTCCTGGCGGGGGGAAACGAGAGACCCAGTACTTC; cdr3_aa: CASSPPGGGKRETQYF; d_call: TRBD2; cdr3_length: 16; v_call: TRBV6-6; clone_size: .; j_call: TRBJ2-5
cdr3_nt: TGTGCCAGCAGCCGGGGACAGGGACAAGAGACCCAGTACTTC; cdr3_aa: CASSRGQGQETQYF; d_call: TRBD1; cdr3_length: 14; v_call: TRBV11-2; clone_size: many; j_call: TRBJ2-5
cdr3_nt: TGCAGTGCAAGGACTAGCGGATATTCCTACGAGCAGTACTTC; cdr3_aa: CSARTSGYSYEQYF; d_call: TRBD2; cdr3_length: 14; v_call: TRBV20-1; clone_size: .; j_call: TRBJ2-7
cdr3_nt: TGTGCCAGCAGGTTCCAAGCGCCTGGTGAAGCTTTCTTT; cdr3_aa: CASRFQAPGEAFF; d_call: .; cdr3_length: 13; v_call: TRBV12-3/TRBV12-4; clone_size: many; j_call: TRBJ1-1
cdr3_nt: TGTGCCAGCAGTCCACGGGACAGCTCCTACGAGCAGTACTTC; cdr3_aa: CASSPRDSSYEQYF; d_call: TRBD1; cdr3_length: 14; v_call: TRBV12-3/TRBV12-4; clone_size: .; j_call: TRBJ2-7
cdr3_nt: TGCAGCGGTCGACAGGGGAGCGCCTACGAGCAGTACTTC; cdr3_aa: CSGRQGSAYEQYF; d_call: TRBD1; cdr3_length: 13; v_call: TRBV29-1; clone_size: .; j_call: TRBJ2-7
cdr3_nt: TGTGCCAGCAGCCCGACTAGCGGGAATGCCGGGGAGCTGTTTTTT; cdr3_aa: CASSPTSGNAGELFF; d_call: TRBD2; cdr3_length: 15; v_call: TRBV11-2; clone_size: few; j_call: TRBJ2-2
cdr3_nt: TGTGCCAGCACCCCGACAGTAGCTAACTATGGCTACACCTTC; cdr3_aa: CASTPTVANYGYTF; d_call: .; cdr3_length: 14; v_call: TRBV12-3/TRBV12-4; clone_size: .; j_call: TRBJ1-2
cdr3_nt: TGTGCCAGCAGTGACTCGCGGAGTGAAGCTTTCTTT; cdr3_aa: CASSDSRSEAFF; d_call: .; cdr3_length: 12; v_call: TRBV6-4; clone_size: .; j_call: TRBJ1-1
cdr3_nt: TGTGCCAGCAGTCTAGCGCACCTGAGCACAGATACGCAGTATTTT; cdr3_aa: CASSLAHLSTDTQYF; d_call: .; cdr3_length: 15; v_call: TRBV7-8; clone_size: many; j_call: TRBJ2-3
cdr3_nt: TGTGCCAGTAAAGATAGCGGGACCACCTACGAGCAGTACTTC; cdr3_aa: CASKDSGTTYEQYF; d_call: TRBD2; cdr3_length: 14; v_call: TRBV19; clone_size: .; j_call: TRBJ2-7
cdr3_nt: TGCAGTGCTAGAGATAGCGGTGCCCTAGGCAATGAGCAGTTCTTC; cdr3_aa: CSARDSGALGNEQFF; d_call: .; cdr3_length: 15; v_call: TRBV20-1; clone_size: .; j_call: TRBJ2-1
cdr3_nt: TGTGCCAGCAGCTCAAGACAGGGGAACCCTTACACCGGGGAGCTGTTTTTT; cdr3_aa: CASSSRQGNPYTGELFF; d_call: TRBD1; cdr3_length: 17; v_call: TRBV11-3; clone_size: .; j_call: TRBJ2-2
cdr3_nt: TGTGTCACCCAAGTGGATACCTACGAGCAGTACTTC; cdr3_aa: CVTQVDTYEQYF; d_call: .; cdr3_length: 12; v_call: TRBV10-3; clone_size: .; j_call: TRBJ2-7
cdr3_nt: TGTGCCAGCAGCTTAGATACGACAGGGAATGAGCAGTTCTTC; cdr3_aa: CASSLDTTGNEQFF; d_call: TRBD1; cdr3_length: 14; v_call: TRBV7-2; clone_size: few; j_call: TRBJ2-1
cdr3_nt: TGTGCCAGCAGTTTATACAGCGGGAGGGAGACCCAGTACTTC; cdr3_aa: CASSLYSGRETQYF; d_call: TRBD2; cdr3_length: 14; v_call: TRBV27; clone_size: many; j_call: TRBJ2-5
cdr3_nt: TGTGCCAGCACCCAAGGGACAGCCTACAATGAGCAGTTCTTC; cdr3_aa: CASTQGTAYNEQFF; d_call: TRBD1; cdr3_length: 14; v_call: TRBV2; clone_size: .; j_call: TRBJ2-1
cdr3_nt: TGCGCCAGCAGCTTGGGTAAGGGCTATGAGACCCAGTACTTC; cdr3_aa: CASSLGKGYETQYF; d_call: .; cdr3_length: 14; v_call: TRBV5-1; clone_size: .; j_call: TRBJ2-5
cdr3_nt: TGTGCCAGCAGCCCCAGCGGGAGGCAAACCGGGGAGCTGTTTTTT; cdr3_aa: CASSPSGRQTGELFF; d_call: TRBD2; cdr3_length: 15; v_call: TRBV3-1; clone_size: .; j_call: TRBJ2-2
cdr3_nt: TGTGCCAGCAAGGAGGGATCGAACACAGATACGCAGTATTTT; cdr3_aa: CASKEGSNTDTQYF; d_call: .; cdr3_length: 14; v_call: TRBV6-1; clone_size: .; j_call: TRBJ2-3